Ten or more counts support the clone carrying this TCR beta chain. Its antigen is not identified. The sample originates from a study of neurological immune-mediated disorders. The junction had 4 bases not matched to a gene; V was cut back by 0 bases and J by 6 bases. The CDR3 contains 15 residues. Germline-derived CDR1 and CDR2 are ENHRY and SYGVKD. With 10-nucleotide random UMIs included, cDNA was synthesized by 5'RACE. TCRdb reprocessed the 5' RACE reads via MiXCR and lists one record per CDR3 protein. The sample holds some 37,000 distinct CDR3 sequences, around 10% seen once. Study observations and caveats: The absence of shared CDR3 amino acid sequences among expanded clones across subjects suggests private repertoires in all groups.

Input material: PBMCs. This TCR was recovered from a woman aged 25 to 39 with HTLV-1-associated myelopathy (HAM/TSP). The chain links TRBV10-3 to TRBJ2-2, with 7 bases identical to TRBD1. The CDR3 here is CAISESGQKAGELFF. CDR3 coding DNA: TGTGCCATCAGTGAGTCGGGACAGAAAGCCGGGGAGCTGTTTTTT.